This T cell receptor beta chain was sequenced in a study of blood T cell repertoires in COVID-19. In this sample, this clone turned up a few times. Relative to the germline gene, one junction end is altered; a read error may explain this. Authors' processing steps: Nucleated cell number was recorded as an estimate derived from reference gene primer amplification. Assay: immunoSEQ multiplex PCR; the TCRdb copy retains only in-frame clones and omits some. D and trimming were read from the DNA, whereas the V and J calls and clone size are those reported in that table. The top ten clones hold approximately 41% of a sample with tens of thousands of clones, 90% to 95% of them seen once. This CDR3 has 11 amino acids. Per germline, CDR1 SGDLS and CDR2 YYNGEE.

The chain carries TRBV9 and TRBJ1-3; perhaps TRBD1 as D (5 bases). The source of this sequence is a man in his 60s with active or convalescent COVID-19. The sample taken for sequencing was peripheral blood. CDR3 coding DNA: TGTGCCAGCAGCGGGACCGCAGGGATGGATTTT. It yields the protein CASSGTAGMDF.